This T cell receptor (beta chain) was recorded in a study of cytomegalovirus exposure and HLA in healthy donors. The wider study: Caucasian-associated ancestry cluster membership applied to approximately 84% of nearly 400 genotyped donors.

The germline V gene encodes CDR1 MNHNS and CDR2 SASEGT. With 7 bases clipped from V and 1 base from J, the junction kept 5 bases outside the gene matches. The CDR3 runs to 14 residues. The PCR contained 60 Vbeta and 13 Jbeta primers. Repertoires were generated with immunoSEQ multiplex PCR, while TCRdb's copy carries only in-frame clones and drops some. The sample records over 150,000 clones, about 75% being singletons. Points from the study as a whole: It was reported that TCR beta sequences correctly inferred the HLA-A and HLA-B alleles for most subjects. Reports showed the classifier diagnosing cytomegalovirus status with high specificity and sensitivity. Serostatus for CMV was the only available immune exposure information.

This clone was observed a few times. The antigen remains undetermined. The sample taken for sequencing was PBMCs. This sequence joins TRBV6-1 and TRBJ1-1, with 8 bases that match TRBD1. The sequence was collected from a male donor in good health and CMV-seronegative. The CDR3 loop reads CASKSGTGNTEAFF. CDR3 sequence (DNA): TGTGCCAGCAAGTCAGGGACAGGGAACACTGAAGCTTTCTTT.